This entry lists 7 T cell receptor beta chains sequenced from one sample in a study of blood T cells in healthy people across ages. A second PCR of roughly 7 to 11 cycles used a sample-barcoded 5' primer and a J-beta primer mix. MiXCR, applied by TCRdb to the 5' RACE reads, yields one record per CDR3 protein. The sample has almost 550,000 distinct CDR3 sequences; more than 20% are singletons. A further study also used this sample, focusing on T cells of mothers and their children.

Sequenced input: blood. The receptors shown here come from a boy aged 10-17 years in good health.

The CDR3 DNA sequence: TGTGCCAACACCGCGCAGGCTTTGAACACTGAAGCTTTCTTT. Protein sequence: CANTAQALNTEAFF. The V call is TRBV12-3 or TRBV12-4, the J call TRBJ1-1; D call uncertain. V was cut by 10 bases and J by 0 bases, with 15 bases left in between. The CDR3 loop spans 14 amino acids.

The chain links TRBV5-1 to TRBJ1-4, with a tentative D call TRBD1 (5 bases). The germline gives CDR1 SGHRS, CDR2 YFSETQ. This CDR3 spans 15 amino acids. Trimming took 4 bases from V and 0 from J, leaving 10 bases between them. The CDR3 DNA follows: TGCGCCAGCAGCGAGGGACGGGCAACTAATGAAAAACTGTTTTTT. It specifies CASSEGRATNEKLFF.

The chain carries TRBV5-1 and TRBJ2-1; no clear D. In germline, CDR1 is SGHRS, CDR2 YFSETQ. Trimming removed 3 bases from V and 0 bases from J, with 13 bases in between. This CDR3 is 16 amino acids long. The CDR3: CASSSAWSSSYNEQFF. The DNA of the CDR3 is TGCGCCAGCAGCTCCGCTTGGAGCAGCTCCTACAATGAGCAGTTCTTC.

This clonotype was seen only a few times. The V and J genes are TRBV4-3 and TRBJ2-3, with D uncertain. V shed 0 bases and J shed 4 bases, with 11 bases lying between them. Germline CDR1 is LGHNA and CDR2 is YSLEER. There are 15 residues in the CDR3. The CDR3 coding sequence is TGCGCCAGCAGCCAAGATAAAATCCTAGCAGATACGCAGTATTTT. Translated: CASSQDKILADTQYF.

This clonotype was picked up a small number of times. The rearrangement links TRBV10-3 to TRBJ2-2; the D is unclear. CDR1 is ENHRY and CDR2 is SYGVKD in the germline V gene. Trimming removed 0 bases at V and 2 bases at J, with 13 bases between. This CDR3 comprises 17 residues. The CDR3 loop reads CAISESGNRANTGELFF. The CDR3 nucleotides are TGTGCCATCAGTGAGTCGGGGAACAGAGCAAACACCGGGGAGCTGTTTTTT.

This clonotype turned up a few times. The chain employs TRBV2 and TRBJ2-7, with D perhaps matching TRBD1 (6 bases). V was trimmed by 5 bases and J by 4 bases, leaving 12 bases between them. The CDR3 sequence is 13 residues long. Germline V gives CDR1 SNHLY, CDR2 FYNNEI. CDR3 sequence (DNA): TGTGCCAGCAGTCCGGACAGCCTATACGAGCAGTACTTC. Translating gives CASSPDSLYEQYF.

The chain employs TRBV27 and TRBJ2-7, with TRBD2 identical over 10 bases. The CDR3 is 15 amino acids. Germline values: CDR1 MNHEY, CDR2 SMNVEV (reference sequence). V shed 6 bases, J shed 3 bases, and the junction held 8 bases outside the gene matches. The CDR3 DNA follows: TGTGCCAGCAGCCCGACTAGCGGGCCTTTCTACGAGCAGTACTTC. Translated, it gives CASSPTSGPFYEQYF.